This TCR beta chain was recorded in a study of cytomegalovirus exposure and HLA in healthy donors. Study details: Later, an analysis reported that the 95 to 150 validation repertoires had used the same platform as the approximately 720 first-cohort repertoires.

General study results and limits: Most observed TCR sequences were rare, whereas some public TCRs were detected in many donors. Researchers catalogued roughly 170 TCR beta chains as cytomegalovirus-associated.

Regarding this clone: What it recognizes is unknown.

Libraries were prepared by immunoSEQ multiplex PCR; TCRdb keeps only in-frame clonotypes and omits some of them. Seen here are roughly 140,000 clones, less than 90% observed once, and the top ten hold 3.3%. Germline CDR1 and CDR2: SQVTM and ANQGSEA. The CDR3 sequence is 12 residues long. With 3 bases clipped from V and 5 bases from J, the junction kept 4 bases outside the gene matches. Material: PBMCs. The V gene is TRBV29-1, the J gene TRBJ2-7; the match to TRBD2 covers 7 bases. The TCR was taken from a woman under 30 in good health and CMV-seropositive. For the CDR3, the DNA is TGCAGCGTTGAGACTAGCAGCGACGAGCAGTACTTC. Translated, it gives CSVETSSDEQYF.